The sequence of this TCR beta chain was determined in a study of patients and donors after allogeneic stem cell transplantation. Per the germline V gene, CDR1 is DFQATT and CDR2 is SNEGSKA (reference sequence). V was pared by 8 bases and J by 2 bases, with 16 bases of the junction left unmatched. CDR3 length equals 16 residues. TCRdb itself ran the RT-PCR reads through MiXCR, one entry per CDR3 protein. Of about 76,000 distinct CDR3 sequences in the sample, around 27% were seen once. The sample consisted of blood, either unsorted or a sorted T cell fraction (not recorded which). This receptor was identified in a human donor who was either an allogeneic HSCT recipient or a stem cell or donor lymphocyte infusion donor (not recorded which). It is not recorded whose cells these are; they may come from a transplant donor. The rearrangement uses TRBV20-1 and TRBJ2-7, with 9 nucleotides matching TRBD1. The CDR3 sequence is CSTKGTNRGPTYEQYF. The CDR3 DNA follows: TGCAGTACTAAGGGGACAAACAGGGGGCCCACCTACGAGCAGTACTTC.